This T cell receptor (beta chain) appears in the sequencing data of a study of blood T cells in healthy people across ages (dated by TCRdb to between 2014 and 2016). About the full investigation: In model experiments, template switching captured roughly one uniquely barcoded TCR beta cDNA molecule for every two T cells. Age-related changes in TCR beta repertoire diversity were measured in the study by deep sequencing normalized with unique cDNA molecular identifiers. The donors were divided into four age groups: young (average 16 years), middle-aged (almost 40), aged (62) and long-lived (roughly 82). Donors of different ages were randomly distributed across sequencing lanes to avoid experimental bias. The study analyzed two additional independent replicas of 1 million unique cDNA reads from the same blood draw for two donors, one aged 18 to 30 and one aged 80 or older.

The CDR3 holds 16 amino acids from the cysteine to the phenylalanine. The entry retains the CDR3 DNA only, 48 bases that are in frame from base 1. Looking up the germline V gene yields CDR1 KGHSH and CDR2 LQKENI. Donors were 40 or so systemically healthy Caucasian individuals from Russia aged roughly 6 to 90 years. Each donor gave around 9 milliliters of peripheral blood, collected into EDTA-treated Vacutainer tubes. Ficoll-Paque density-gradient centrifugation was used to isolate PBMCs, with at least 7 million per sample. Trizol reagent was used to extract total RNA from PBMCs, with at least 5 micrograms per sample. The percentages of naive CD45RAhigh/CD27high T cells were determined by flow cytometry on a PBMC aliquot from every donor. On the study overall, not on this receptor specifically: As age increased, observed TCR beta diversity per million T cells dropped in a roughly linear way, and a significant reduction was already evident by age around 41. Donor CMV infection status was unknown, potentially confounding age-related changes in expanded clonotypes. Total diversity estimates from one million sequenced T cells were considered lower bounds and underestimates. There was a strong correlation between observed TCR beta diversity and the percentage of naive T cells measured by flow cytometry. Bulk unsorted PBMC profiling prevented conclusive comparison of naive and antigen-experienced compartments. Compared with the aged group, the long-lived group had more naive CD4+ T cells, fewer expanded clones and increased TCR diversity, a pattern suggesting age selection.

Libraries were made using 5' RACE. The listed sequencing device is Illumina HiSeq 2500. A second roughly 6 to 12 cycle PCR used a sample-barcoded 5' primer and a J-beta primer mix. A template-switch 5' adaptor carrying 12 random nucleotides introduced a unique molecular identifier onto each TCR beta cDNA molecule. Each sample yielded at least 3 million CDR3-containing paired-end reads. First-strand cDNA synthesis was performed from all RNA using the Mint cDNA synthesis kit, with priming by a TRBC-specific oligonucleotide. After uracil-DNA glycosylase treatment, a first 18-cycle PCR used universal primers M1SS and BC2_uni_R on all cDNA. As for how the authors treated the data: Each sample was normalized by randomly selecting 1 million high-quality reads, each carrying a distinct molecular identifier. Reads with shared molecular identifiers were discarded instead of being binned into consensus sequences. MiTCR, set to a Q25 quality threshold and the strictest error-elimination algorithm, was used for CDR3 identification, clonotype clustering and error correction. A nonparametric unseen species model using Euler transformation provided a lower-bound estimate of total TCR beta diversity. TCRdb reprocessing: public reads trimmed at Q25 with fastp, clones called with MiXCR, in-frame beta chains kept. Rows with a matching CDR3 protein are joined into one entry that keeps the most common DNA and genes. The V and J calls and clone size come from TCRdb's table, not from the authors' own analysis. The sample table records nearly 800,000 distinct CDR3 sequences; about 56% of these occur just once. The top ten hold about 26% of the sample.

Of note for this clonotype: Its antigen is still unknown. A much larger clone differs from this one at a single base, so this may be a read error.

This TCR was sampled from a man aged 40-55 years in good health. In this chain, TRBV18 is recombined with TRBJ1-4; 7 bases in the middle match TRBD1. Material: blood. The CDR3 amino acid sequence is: CAGSPSSEGAREKLFF. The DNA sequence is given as TGTGCCGGCTCACCAAGTTCTGAGGGGGCGCGGGAAAAACTGTTTTTT.